One sample yielded the 13 T cell receptor beta chains listed below, sequenced in a study of response to subunit inactivated influenza vaccine. TCRdb redid the calling of the RT-PCR reads with MiXCR, one entry per CDR3 protein. The sample lists approximately 520,000 distinct CDR3 sequences, 25% occurring once. The sequencing here drew on CD4+ T cells sorted from PBMCs, taken around 5 days after vaccination. Receptors were obtained from a man aged 50 to 60 who received an inactivated influenza vaccine.

The table lists this clonotype with a few counts. The J gene is TRBJ1-1, the V gene TRBV12-3 or TRBV12-4; a possible D gene is TRBD1 (6 bases). V lost 8 bases and J 1 base, leaving 17 bases between the germline ends. The length of the CDR3 is 15 residues. CDR3 in DNA: TGTGCCAGCGTTCACAGGGTTCCGGGGAACACTGAAGCTTTCTTT. Its translation: CASVHRVPGNTEAFF.

This clonotype was counted many times. This sequence joins TRBV10-3 and TRBJ2-1, with TRBD2 identical over 14 bases. From germline, CDR1 is ENHRY and CDR2 SYGVKD. The V and J ends lost 7 bases and 9 bases, in that order; junction bases with no gene match: 2. This CDR3 spans 13 amino acids. In DNA, the CDR3 is TGTGCCATCAACGGACTAGCGGGGGGTGAGCAGTTCTTC. The encoded protein is CAINGLAGGEQFF.

This clonotype was seen more than once but under ten times. The DNA for the CDR3 is TGTGCCAGCAGCCCGGTAGGGAGCCGGTGGGAAAAACTGTTTTTT. Its protein is CASSPVGSRWEKLFF. The chain combines TRBV7-6 with TRBJ1-4; D call uncertain. Trimming took off 5 bases at V and 8 bases at J, with 18 bases between the two ends. The CDR3 sequence is 15 residues long. Germline assignment: CDR1 SGHVS and CDR2 FNYEAQ. Based on the CDR3 plus reference TRBV7-6 and TRBJ1-4, the full variable domain is GAGVSQSPRYKVTKRGQDVALRCDPISGHVSLYWYRQALGQGPEFLTYFNYEAQQDKSGLPNDRFSAERPEGSISTLTIQRTEQRDSAMYRCASSPVGSRWEKLFFGSGTQLSVL.

The table lists this clonotype with a few counts. This chain connects TRBV10-3 to TRBJ1-4; no reliable D call. CDR3 length: 13 residues. Trimming shortened V by 6 bases and J by 7 bases, and 12 bases separated the two germline ends. Germline assignment: CDR1 ENHRY and CDR2 SYGVKD. This CDR3 reads CAISLSATEKLFF. DNA of the CDR3: TGTGCCATCAGCCTGAGCGCGACTGAAAAACTGTTTTTT.

The chain couples TRBV27 to TRBJ2-7, with D possibly matching TRBD2 (6 bases). The V end was cut by 8 bases, the J end by 5 bases, with 13 bases between. This CDR3 region has 12 residues. In germline, CDR1 is MNHEY, CDR2 SMNVEV (reference sequence). The CDR3 region has the DNA TGTGCCAGCGGGCGGGGTTTCAACGAGCAGTACTTC. It is translated as CASGRGFNEQYF.

This clonotype was counted between two and nine times. V is TRBV5-1 and J is TRBJ2-5; TRBD2 agrees at 8 bases. Germline values: CDR1 SGHRS, CDR2 YFSETQ. The CDR3 is 16 residues long. V trimming: 1 base; J trimming: 0 bases; junction bases outside the gene matches: 5. CDR3 in DNA: TGCGCCAGCAGCTTGTTGCGGGGGGCGAACCAAGAGACCCAGTACTTC. Residues: CASSLLRGANQETQYF.

In its sample, this clonotype was seen a few times. The rearrangement links TRBV29-1 to TRBJ1-1; 9 nucleotides match TRBD1. In germline, CDR1 is SQVTM, CDR2 ANQGSEA. Trimming took 3 bases from V and 4 from J; bases not matched to a gene: 15. The CDR3 has 17 residues. The DNA of the CDR3 is TGCAGCGTTGAGCGAGGGGGACAGGGATTAAGGCGCACTGAAGCTTTCTTT. The encoded protein is CSVERGGQGLRRTEAFF.

The rearrangement joins TRBV24-1 to TRBJ2-5; tentative D call: TRBD1 (5 bases). The CDR3 is 15 residues long. Trimming left V 4 bases short and J 5 bases short, with 16 bases between. Germline CDR1 and CDR2: KGHDR and SFDVKD. CDR3 sequence: CATSDPQGGMETQYF. As DNA, the CDR3 is TGTGCCACCAGTGACCCCCAGGGTGGGATGGAGACCCAGTACTTC.

This clonotype was observed a handful of times. The chain recombines TRBV29-1 with TRBJ2-1; the match to TRBD2 covers 9 bases. J was trimmed by 15 bases and V by 8 bases; bases with no gene match: 20. Germline CDR1 SQVTM, CDR2 ANQGSEA. The CDR3 length is 14 residues. CDR3 sequence: CSFGIAGVRSVRFF. CDR3 in DNA: TGCAGCTTCGGAATAGCGGGAGTGCGTTCGGTGAGGTTCTTC.

The chain joins TRBV21-1 to TRBJ2-2; no check of the table's D call, TRBD1, against the DNA was made. TRBV21-1 is classified as a pseudogene. The CDR3 is 15 amino acids. CDR3 amino acids: CASSIRTGDTGELFF. The CDR3 DNA follows: TGTGCCAGCAGCATAAGGACAGGGGATACCGGGGAGCTGTTTTTT.

The CDR3 loop reads CASGLVRQGGEQETQYF. The DNA of the CDR3 is TGTGCTAGTGGTTTGGTACGGCAGGGGGGGGAACAAGAGACCCAGTACTTC. The chain links TRBV12-5 to TRBJ2-5; D could derive from TRBD1 or TRBD2 (7 bases each). Trimming left V 0 bases short and J 2 bases short, with 16 bases between. Germline V lookup: CDR1 LGHNT, CDR2 FRNRAP. The CDR3 consists of 17 residues.

The chain recombines TRBV6-2 or TRBV6-3 with TRBJ2-7; possible D gene TRBD1, 6 bases. V dropped 7 bases and J dropped 0 bases, with 13 bases sitting between them. Germline V gene lookup returns CDR1 MNHEY and CDR2 SVGEGT. This CDR3 has 14 residues. Here the CDR3 reads CASTITGHSYEQYF. The CDR3 DNA reads TGTGCCAGCACCATAACAGGGCACTCCTACGAGCAGTACTTC.

In its sample, this clonotype was seen a few times. The chain combines TRBV5-1 with TRBJ2-7; perhaps TRBD1 as D (5 bases). Germline CDR1 is SGHRS and CDR2 is YFSETQ. V was trimmed by 4 bases and J by 6 bases, leaving 8 bases between them. The CDR3 consists of 11 residues. The CDR3 here is CASSVDSEQYF. The CDR3 coding sequence is TGCGCCAGCAGCGTCGACAGCGAGCAGTACTTC.